This T cell receptor beta chain was profiled in a study of cytomegalovirus exposure and HLA in healthy donors. As concerns this clone: One end of the junction does not line up with germline, which may come from a read error.

CDR1 SEHNR and CDR2 FQNEAQ come from the germline V gene (reference sequence). The CDR3 has 12 residues. The PCR used 60 Vbeta and 13 Jbeta primers. The assay was immunoSEQ multiplex PCR, and TCRdb's table has in-frame clones only and misses some. This repertoire comprises about 130,000 clones; its ten largest clones make up about 2.3%. The TCR sequence derives from a man aged 40-50 years in good health and CMV-seronegative. Sequencing was carried out using PBMCs. The chain has TRBV7-9 and TRBJ1-1; D unresolved. The CDR3 region is CASRRETPEAFF. CDR3 sequence (DNA): TGTGCCAGCAGGAGGGAGACCCCTGAGGCTTTCTTT.